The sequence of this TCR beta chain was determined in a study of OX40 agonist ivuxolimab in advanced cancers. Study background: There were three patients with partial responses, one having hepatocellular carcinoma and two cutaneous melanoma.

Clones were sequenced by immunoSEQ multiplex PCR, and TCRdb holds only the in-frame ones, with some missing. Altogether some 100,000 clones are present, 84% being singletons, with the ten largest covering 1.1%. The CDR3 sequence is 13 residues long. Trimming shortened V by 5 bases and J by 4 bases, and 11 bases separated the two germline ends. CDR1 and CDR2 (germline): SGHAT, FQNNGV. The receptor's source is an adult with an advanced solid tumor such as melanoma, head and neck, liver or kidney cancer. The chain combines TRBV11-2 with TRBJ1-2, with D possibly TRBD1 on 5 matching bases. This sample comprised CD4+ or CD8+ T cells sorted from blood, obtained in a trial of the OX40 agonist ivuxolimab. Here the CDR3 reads CASSLGLTYGYTF. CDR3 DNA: TGTGCCAGCAGCCTGGGGCTGACCTATGGCTACACCTTC.